The T cell receptor (beta chain) described here comes from a study of somatic mutations in cytotoxic T cells in rheumatoid arthritis. Study outcomes and limitations: For CD8+ T-cell clonality, rheumatoid arthritis patients and age-matched healthy controls did not differ significantly.

Produced via immunoSEQ multiplex PCR; TCRdb's table is partial and in-frame only. The sample has fewer than 9,500 clones; about 70% are singletons. The CDR3 is made up of 16 amino acids. CDR1 and CDR2 (germline): MDHEN, SYDVKM. After removal of 4 bases from V and 0 bases from J, the junction contained 3 bases not matched to a gene. Note on this clone: Its specificity is not known.

The source material was CD8+ T cells sorted from blood. The source is an adult with rheumatoid arthritis. The genes are TRBV28 and TRBJ1-5, with 10 bases lining up with TRBD1. CDR3 bases: TGTGCCAGCAGTTGGGACAGGGGTGATAGCAATCAGCCCCAGCATTTT. Its translation: CASSWDRGDSNQPQHF.